This TCR beta chain is drawn from a study of identical twins. Study-level points and caveats: Beta out-of-frame sequences displayed a weaker excess of sharing between twins.

The germline gives CDR1 SGHTA, CDR2 FQGNSA. This CDR3 region has 15 residues. V was clipped by 5 bases and J by 6 bases; unmatched bases: 10. Each CDR3 protein gets one entry after TCRdb re-called the 5' RACE reads with MiXCR. This table has hundreds of thousands of distinct CDR3 sequences, 20% to 25% appearing once. This clonotype was observed a few times. Its antigen is not identified. These data were also reused for a study on T cells expressing NK-cell markers. That work contributes: The CD3+CD56-NKG2C+ fraction of a few donors was likewise dominated by these clonotypes. HCMV specificity was not established for the expanded NKG2C+ T cell clones.

The TCR sequence derives from a woman younger than 30 in good health. Sequencing used CD4+ T cells sorted from blood. This chain links TRBV7-2 with TRBJ2-3; 8 bases are a match to TRBD2. In DNA form, the CDR3 reads TGTGCCAGCAGCCGCAAACTAGCGGAATCCGATACGCAGTATTTT. It translates to CASSRKLAESDTQYF. The whole variable domain, filled in from reference TRBV7-2 and TRBJ2-3, reads GAGVSQSPSNKVTEKGKDVELRCDPISGHTALYWYRQSLGQGLEFLIYFQGNSAPDKSGLPSDRFSAERTGGSVSTLTIQRTQQEDSAVYLCASSRKLAESDTQYFGPGTRLTVL.